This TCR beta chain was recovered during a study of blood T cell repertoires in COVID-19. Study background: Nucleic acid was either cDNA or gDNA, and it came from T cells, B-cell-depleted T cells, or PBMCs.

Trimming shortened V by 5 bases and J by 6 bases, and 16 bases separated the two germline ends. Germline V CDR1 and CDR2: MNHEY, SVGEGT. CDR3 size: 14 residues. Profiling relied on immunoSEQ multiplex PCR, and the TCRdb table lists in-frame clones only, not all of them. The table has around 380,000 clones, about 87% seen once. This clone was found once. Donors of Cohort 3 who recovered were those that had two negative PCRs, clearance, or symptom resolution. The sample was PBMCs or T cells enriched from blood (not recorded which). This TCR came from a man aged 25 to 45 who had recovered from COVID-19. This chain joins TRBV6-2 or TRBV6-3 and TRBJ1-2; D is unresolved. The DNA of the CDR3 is TGTGCCAGCAGTCGAACCGGGAACTCAAATGGCTACACCTTC. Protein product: CASSRTGNSNGYTF.